The 30 T cell receptor beta chains listed next were all sequenced from one sample in a study of blood T cell repertoires in COVID-19. Method: immunoSEQ multiplex PCR; TCRdb's copy keeps in-frame clones and lacks some. The table shows fewer than 110,000 clones, with approximately 84% occurring only once. Source material: peripheral blood. The origin of the receptors is a human donor in a cohort sampled during active COVID-19.

J is TRBJ1-5 and V is TRBV24-1; unclear D gene. The CDR3 runs 13 residues. V was shortened by 7 bases and J by 2 bases, with 8 bases between the two germline ends. Germline assignment: CDR1 KGHDR and CDR2 SFDVKD. The CDR3 DNA sequence: TGTGCCACCAGGGCCAGCGGCAATCAGCCCCAGCATTTT. It yields the protein CATRASGNQPQHF.

This clone has only one observation. This chain joins TRBV15 and TRBJ2-7; 10 positions match TRBD2. Germline values: CDR1 LNHNV, CDR2 YYDKDF (reference sequence). CDR3 length: 13 amino acids. With 6 bases clipped from V and 7 bases from J, the junction kept 6 bases outside the gene matches. The CDR3 region has the DNA TGTGCCACCAGAATAGCGGGAGGATATGAGCAGTACTTC. Its protein is CATRIAGGYEQYF.

The CDR3 DNA is TGCGCCAGCAGCCCTACCACTAGCGGGGGTGGAGATACGCAGTATTTT. Translation gives CASSPTTSGGGDTQYF. The J gene is TRBJ2-3, the V gene TRBV5-1, with TRBD2 identical over 11 bases. The V segment lost 4 bases and the J segment 5 bases; nucleotides outside the gene matches: 9. The germline gives CDR1 SGHRS, CDR2 YFSETQ. This CDR3 is 16 amino acids long. The whole variable domain, filled in from reference TRBV5-1 and TRBJ2-3, reads KAGVTQTPRYLIKTRGQQVTLSCSPISGHRSVSWYQQTPGQGLQFLFEYFSETQRNKGNFPGRFSGRQFSNSRSEMNVSTLELGDSALYLCASSPTTSGGGDTQYFGPGTRLTVL.

The chain has TRBV18 and TRBJ2-3; D unclear. Germline V gene sequence: CDR1 KGHSH, CDR2 LQKENI. This CDR3 comprises 18 residues. V lost 2 bases to trimming and J lost 0 bases, with 18 bases between them. CDR3 nucleotides: TGTGCCAGCTCACCAGAACTGACTCGTTTGCCTAGCACAGATACGCAGTATTTT. It translates to CASSPELTRLPSTDTQYF.

V is TRBV28 and J is TRBJ2-5; D gene uncertain. Germline lookup yields CDR1 MDHEN and CDR2 SYDVKM. Trimming shortened V by 2 bases and J by 9 bases, and 10 bases separated the two germline ends. The CDR3 contains 12 residues. The CDR3 sequence is CASSLKNEAQYF. As DNA, the CDR3 is TGTGCCAGCAGTTTAAAAAATGAGGCCCAGTACTTC.

The CDR3 is CAWSTGGFYGYTF. CDR3 DNA: TGTGCCTGGAGCACAGGGGGATTCTATGGCTACACCTTC. The genes are TRBV30 and TRBJ1-2; 8 bases align to TRBD1. Per the germline V gene, CDR1 is GTSNPN and CDR2 is SVGIG (reference sequence). With V trimmed by 3 bases and J by 4 bases, 4 bases remained unmatched. CDR3 length: 13 amino acids.

The chain combines TRBV2 with TRBJ2-5; 9 bases map to TRBD2. J lost 1 base, V lost 6 bases, and 3 bases had no gene match. The germline V gene has CDR1 SNHLY and CDR2 FYNNEI. The CDR3 extends over 14 amino acids. The CDR3: CASRLAGLQETQYF. For the CDR3, the DNA is TGTGCCAGCAGGCTAGCGGGGCTCCAAGAGACCCAGTACTTC.

The chain joins TRBV4-3 to TRBJ2-3; 9 nucleotides agree with TRBD2. The J segment lost 5 bases and the V segment lost 3 bases, leaving 9 bases of the junction unmatched. This CDR3 is built from 16 residues. Germline V CDR1 and CDR2: LGHNA, YSLEER. CDR3 sequence: CASSQSRAGGRDTQYF. DNA for the CDR3: TGCGCCAGCAGCCAGTCTAGGGCGGGAGGGCGAGATACGCAGTATTTT.

This rearrangement joins TRBV25-1 to TRBJ2-2; tentatively, D is TRBD1 (8 bases). Germline CDR1 is MGHDK and CDR2 is SYGVNS. The CDR3 is 18 residues long. Trimming removed 3 bases at V and 5 bases at J, with 22 bases between. CDR3 nucleotide sequence: TGTGCCAGCAGTGACTACGACAGGGGCTTGGGGGGGACCGGGGAGCTGTTTTTT. Its protein product is CASSDYDRGLGGTGELFF.

V is TRBV6-4 and J is TRBJ2-1; TRBD2 agrees at 10 bases. Germline lookup yields CDR1 MRHNA and CDR2 SNTAGT. The junction had 6 bases not matched to a gene; V was cut back by 6 bases and J by 7 bases. The CDR3 consists of 14 residues. The CDR3 DNA reads TGTGCCAGCAGGGAATTAGCGGGGGGAAATGAGCAGTTCTTC. This codes for CASRELAGGNEQFF.

The V and J genes are TRBV2 and TRBJ2-1; 12 nucleotides line up with TRBD2. Losses at the gene ends were 4 bases for V and 5 bases for J; bases not matched to a gene: 6. The CDR3 has 16 amino acids. CDR1 is SNHLY and CDR2 is FYNNEI in the germline V gene. The CDR3 protein is CASSAATSGSHNEQFF. In nucleotides, the CDR3 is TGTGCCAGCAGTGCGGCGACTAGCGGGAGCCACAATGAGCAGTTCTTC.

The chain links TRBV30 to TRBJ1-4; a weak D match, TRBD1 (5 bases). Germline CDR1 GTSNPN, CDR2 SVGIG (reference sequence). The CDR3 is 12 amino acids. Here the CDR3 reads CALGGTDEKLFF. In nucleotides, the CDR3 is TGTGCGTTGGGGGGGACCGATGAAAAACTGTTTTTT.

The rearrangement joins TRBV5-3 to TRBJ1-2; 7 bases fit TRBD1. TRBV5-3 is marked as an open reading frame, function uncertain. This CDR3 has 14 amino acids. V lost 4 bases, J lost 2 bases, and 5 bases stayed unmatched. CDR3 sequence (DNA): TGTGCCAGAAGCACAGGGGTGGAAAACTATGGCTACACCTTC. Encoded protein: CARSTGVENYGYTF.

This sequence joins TRBV19 and TRBJ1-1, with TRBD1 matching 7 bases. V dropped 5 bases and J dropped 1; count of bases not matched to a gene: 7. The germline V gene has CDR1 LNHDA and CDR2 SQIVND (reference sequence). This CDR3 spans 15 amino acids. CDR3 nucleotides: TGTGCCAGTAGTTCTACCGGGACAGCGAACACTGAAGCTTTCTTT. Translated, it gives CASSSTGTANTEAFF.

The chain links TRBV7-2 to TRBJ2-7; D is perhaps TRBD2 (6 bases). The CDR3 runs to 15 residues. Germline V gene lookup returns CDR1 SGHTA and CDR2 FQGNSA. The germline V and J ends were trimmed by 0 bases and 4 bases, with 13 bases remaining between them. The CDR3, as DNA: TGTGCCAGCAGCTTAGCAGGAGGGAGCGGTTACGAGCAGTACTTC. Translating gives CASSLAGGSGYEQYF.

The rearrangement links TRBV5-1 to TRBJ1-4, with a tentative D call TRBD1 (6 bases). The CDR3 extends over 14 amino acids. With 5 bases removed from V and 1 base from J, the gap between germline ends came to 9 bases. In germline, CDR1 is SGHRS, CDR2 YFSETQ. DNA for the CDR3: TGCGCCAGCAGTACAGGGAGAACTAATGAAAAACTGTTTTTT. It codes for CASSTGRTNEKLFF.

The sample holds one count of this clone. V is TRBV15 and J is TRBJ2-2; D possibly corresponds to TRBD2 (5 bases). This CDR3 comprises 17 residues. V lost 1 base and J lost 4, with 16 bases in between. The germline V gene encodes CDR1 LNHNV and CDR2 YYDKDF (reference sequence). CDR3 sequence (DNA): TGTGCCACCAGCAGAGGAGCCGGGATACTCGTCACCGGGGAGCTGTTTTTT. It translates to CATSRGAGILVTGELFF.

The chain joins TRBV9 to TRBJ1-2; D is uncertain. Per germline, CDR1 SGDLS and CDR2 YYNGEE. The CDR3 has 15 residues. Trimming pared 0 bases from V and 8 bases from J, leaving 17 bases between. The CDR3 here is CASSVDWTTSYGYTF. CDR3 coding DNA: TGTGCCAGCAGCGTAGATTGGACTACCAGTTACGGCTACACCTTC.

The V gene is TRBV7-6, the J gene TRBJ2-2; D may be TRBD1 (6 bases). The germline V and J ends were trimmed by 5 bases and 6 bases, with 16 bases remaining between them. This CDR3 is built from 15 residues. The germline CDR1 and CDR2 sequences are SGHVS and FNYEAQ. This CDR3 is CASSKLPQGSGELFF. CDR3 DNA sequence: TGTGCCAGCAGCAAGCTACCGCAGGGGTCCGGGGAGCTGTTTTTT.

A note on this clone: This CDR3 is also generated by other DNA sequences in the sample. J is TRBJ2-1 and V is TRBV4-3; 13 bases are shared with TRBD2. The ends lost 3 bases at V and 6 bases at J; junction bases unmatched: 5. This CDR3 region has 16 residues. Germline-derived CDR1 and CDR2 are LGHNA and YSLEER. The CDR3 sequence is CASSHAGTSGTNEQFF. CDR3 in DNA: TGCGCCAGCAGCCACGCCGGGACTAGCGGGACCAATGAGCAGTTCTTC.

The chain combines TRBV3-1 (or the pseudogene TRBV3-2) with TRBJ1-2; unclear D gene. Germline-derived CDR1 and CDR2 are LGHDT and YNNKEL (reference sequence). V lost 3 bases to trimming and J lost 4 bases, with 15 bases between them. CDR3 length equals 15 residues. The CDR3 nucleotides are TGTGCCAGCAGCCAGGAAAGGCGGGGTCCCTATGGCTACACCTTC. It specifies CASSQERRGPYGYTF.

The rearrangement joins TRBV12-3 or TRBV12-4 to TRBJ1-1; 7 nucleotides agree with TRBD1. The CDR3 has 13 amino acids. Losses at the gene ends were 6 bases for V and 5 bases for J; bases not matched to a gene: 6. CDR3 region: CASRRQGGTEAFF. The DNA for the CDR3 is TGTGCCAGCAGACGACAGGGAGGAACTGAAGCTTTCTTT.

This sequence joins TRBV24-1 and TRBJ2-5, with unresolved D. The V gene lost 8 bases and the J gene lost 5 bases, with 14 bases spanning the gap. The length of the CDR3 is 13 residues. Germline V gene lookup returns CDR1 KGHDR and CDR2 SFDVKD. In DNA form, the CDR3 reads TGTGCCACCAAAGGTAGCTTGGCGGAGACCCAGTACTTC. It yields the protein CATKGSLAETQYF.

This chain connects TRBV19 to TRBJ2-7, with 8 bases identical to TRBD1. Trimming at V came to 7 bases and at J to 2 bases, leaving 4 bases not matched to a gene. CDR1 and CDR2 from the germline V gene are LNHDA and SQIVND (reference sequence). The length of the CDR3 is 13 residues. Here the CDR3 reads CASTRTGTYEQYF. Written as DNA, the CDR3 is TGTGCCAGTACCCGGACAGGGACCTACGAGCAGTACTTC.

This clone was seen only a few times. V usage is TRBV28 and J usage is TRBJ1-1, with D tentatively TRBD1 (6 bases). V gave up 9 bases and J gave up 2 bases, with 16 bases separating them. The germline V gene encodes CDR1 MDHEN and CDR2 SYDVKM. CDR3 length: 14 residues. The CDR3 DNA reads TGTGCCAGTAGGGCCGGGGGGACAAACACTGAAGCTTTCTTT. Encoded protein: CASRAGGTNTEAFF.

The chain uses TRBV7-6 and TRBJ1-3; D remains ambiguous. Germline V gene lookup returns CDR1 SGHVS and CDR2 FNYEAQ. CDR3 length equals 16 residues. Trimming removed 3 bases from V and 0 bases from J, with 12 bases in between. The CDR3 nucleotides are TGTGCCAGCAGCTTTGGAGGCGCAAGCTCTGGAAACACCATATATTTT. Amino acids: CASSFGGASSGNTIYF.

The chain has TRBV27 and TRBJ1-1, with a weak D call TRBD1 (6 bases). V shed 3 bases and J shed 1 base, with 9 bases lying between them. Per the germline V gene, CDR1 is MNHEY and CDR2 is SMNVEV (reference sequence). The CDR3 runs 14 residues. The CDR3 DNA reads as TGTGCCAGCAGTTTTCAGGGGAAGAACACTGAAGCTTTCTTT. Translated: CASSFQGKNTEAFF.

This rearrangement joins TRBV6-2 or TRBV6-3 to TRBJ1-5; possibly TRBD1 for D (6 bases). This CDR3 region has 15 residues. CDR1 and CDR2 from the germline V gene are MNHEY and SVGEGT. V lost 2 bases, J lost 2 bases, and 10 bases lay in between. The CDR3 coding sequence is TGTGCCAGCAGTTACAGCGCAGGGGGCAATCAGCCCCAGCATTTT. It specifies CASSYSAGGNQPQHF.

Worth noting for this clone: At one boundary the junction diverges from the germline segment, which might be a read error. The same CDR3 can be traced to other DNA sequences in this sample. The DNA of the CDR3 is TGTGCTAGCAGTTCTGCAGGGGGGAGTTCCTACGAGCAGTACTTC. It encodes CASSSAGGSSYEQYF. The chain links TRBV28 to TRBJ2-7, with D tentatively TRBD1 (7 bases). CDR3 size: 15 residues. Germline assignment: CDR1 MDHEN and CDR2 SYDVKM.

V gene TRBV28 combines with J gene TRBJ2-2, with D possibly matching TRBD1 (5 bases). This CDR3 is built from 14 residues. In germline, CDR1 is MDHEN, CDR2 SYDVKM. Trimming removed 7 bases from V and 1 base from J, with 10 bases in between. The DNA for the CDR3 is TGTGCCAGCAACCAGGGCGGGAACACCGGGGAGCTGTTTTTT. Translated, it gives CASNQGGNTGELFF.